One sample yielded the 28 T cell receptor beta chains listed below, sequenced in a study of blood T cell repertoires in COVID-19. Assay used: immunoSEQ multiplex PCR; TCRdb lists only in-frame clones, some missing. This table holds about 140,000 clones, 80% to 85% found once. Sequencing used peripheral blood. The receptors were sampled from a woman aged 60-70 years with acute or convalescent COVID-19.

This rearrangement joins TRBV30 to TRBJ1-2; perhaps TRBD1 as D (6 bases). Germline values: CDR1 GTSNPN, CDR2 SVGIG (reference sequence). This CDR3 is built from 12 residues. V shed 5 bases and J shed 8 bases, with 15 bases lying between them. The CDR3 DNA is TGTGCCTGGGCGTTAACAGGGAACGGCTACACCTTC. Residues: CAWALTGNGYTF.

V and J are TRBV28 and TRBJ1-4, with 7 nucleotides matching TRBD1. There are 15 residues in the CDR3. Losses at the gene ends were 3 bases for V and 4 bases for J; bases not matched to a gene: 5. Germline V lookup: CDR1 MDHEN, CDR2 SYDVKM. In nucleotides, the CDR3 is TGTGCCAGCAGTTTTGGGACAGTAGATAATGAAAAACTGTTTTTT. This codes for CASSFGTVDNEKLFF.

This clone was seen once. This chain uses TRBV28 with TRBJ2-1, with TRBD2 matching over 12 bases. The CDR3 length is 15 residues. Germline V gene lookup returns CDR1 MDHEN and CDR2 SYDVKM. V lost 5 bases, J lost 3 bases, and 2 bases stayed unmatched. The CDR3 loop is CASSGGLAGYNEQFF. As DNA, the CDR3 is TGTGCCAGCAGTGGGGGACTAGCGGGCTACAATGAGCAGTTCTTC.

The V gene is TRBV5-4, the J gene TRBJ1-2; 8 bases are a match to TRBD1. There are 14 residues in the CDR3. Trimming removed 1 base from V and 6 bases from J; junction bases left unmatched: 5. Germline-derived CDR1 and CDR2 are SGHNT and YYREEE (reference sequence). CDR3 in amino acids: CASSLKQGEHGYTF. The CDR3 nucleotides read TGTGCCAGCAGCTTGAAACAGGGGGAGCATGGCTACACCTTC.

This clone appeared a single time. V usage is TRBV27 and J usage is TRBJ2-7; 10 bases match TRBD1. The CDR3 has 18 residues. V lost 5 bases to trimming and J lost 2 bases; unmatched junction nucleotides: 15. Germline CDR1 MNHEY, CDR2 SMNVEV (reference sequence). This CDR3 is CASSPSPLGQGFPYEQYF. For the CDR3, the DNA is TGTGCCAGCAGTCCCTCCCCCTTGGGACAGGGGTTCCCCTACGAGCAGTACTTC.

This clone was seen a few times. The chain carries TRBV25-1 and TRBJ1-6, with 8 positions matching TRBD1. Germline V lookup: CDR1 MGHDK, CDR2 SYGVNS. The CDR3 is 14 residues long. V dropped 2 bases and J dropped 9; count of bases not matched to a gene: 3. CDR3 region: CASSETGGTSPLHF. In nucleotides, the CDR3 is TGTGCCAGCAGTGAAACAGGGGGTACTTCACCCCTCCACTTT.

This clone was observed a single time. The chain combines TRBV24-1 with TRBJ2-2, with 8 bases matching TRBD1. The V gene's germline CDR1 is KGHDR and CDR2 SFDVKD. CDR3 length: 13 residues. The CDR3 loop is CATDRGDTGELFF. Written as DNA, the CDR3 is TGTGCTACCGACAGGGGAGACACCGGGGAGCTGTTTTTT.

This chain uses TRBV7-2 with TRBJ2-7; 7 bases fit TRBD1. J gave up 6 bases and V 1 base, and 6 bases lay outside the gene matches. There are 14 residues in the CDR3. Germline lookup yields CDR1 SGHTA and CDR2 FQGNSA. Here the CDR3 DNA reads TGTGCCAGCAGCTTAGTAGGACAGGCCGGCGAGCAGTACTTC. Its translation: CASSLVGQAGEQYF. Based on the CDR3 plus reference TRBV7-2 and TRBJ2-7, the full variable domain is GAGVSQSPSNKVTEKGKDVELRCDPISGHTALYWYRQSLGQGLEFLIYFQGNSAPDKSGLPSDRFSAERTGGSVSTLTIQRTQQEDSAVYLCASSLVGQAGEQYFGPGTRLTVT.

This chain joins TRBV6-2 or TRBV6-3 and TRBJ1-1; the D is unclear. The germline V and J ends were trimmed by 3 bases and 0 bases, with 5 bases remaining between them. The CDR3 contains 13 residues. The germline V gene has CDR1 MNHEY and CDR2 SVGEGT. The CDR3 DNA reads TGTGCCAGCAGTTATTCAGTGAACACTGAAGCTTTCTTT. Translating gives CASSYSVNTEAFF.

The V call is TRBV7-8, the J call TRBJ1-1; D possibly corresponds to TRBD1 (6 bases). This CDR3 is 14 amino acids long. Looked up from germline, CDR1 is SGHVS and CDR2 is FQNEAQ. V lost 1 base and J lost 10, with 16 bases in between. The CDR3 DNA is TGTGCCAGCAGCTTAGGGACAGTAACACTGATAGCTTTCTTT. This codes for CASSLGTVTLIAFF. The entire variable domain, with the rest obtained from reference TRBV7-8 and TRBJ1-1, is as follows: GAGVSQSPRYKVAKRGQDVALRCDPISGHVSLFWYQQALGQGPEFLTYFQNEAQLDKSGLPSDRFFAERPEGSVSTLKIQRTQQEDSAVYLCASSLGTVTLIAFFGQGTRLTVV.

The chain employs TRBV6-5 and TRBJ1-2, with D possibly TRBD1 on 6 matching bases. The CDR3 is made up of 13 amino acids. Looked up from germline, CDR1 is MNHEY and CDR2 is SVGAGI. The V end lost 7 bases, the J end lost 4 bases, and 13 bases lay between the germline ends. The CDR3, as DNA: TGTGCCAGCACGCAGGGGTTTGGCTATGGCTACACCTTC. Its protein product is CASTQGFGYGYTF.

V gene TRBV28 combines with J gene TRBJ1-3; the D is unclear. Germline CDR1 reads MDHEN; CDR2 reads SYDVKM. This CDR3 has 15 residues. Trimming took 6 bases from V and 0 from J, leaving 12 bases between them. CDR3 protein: CASRLTPDSGNTIYF. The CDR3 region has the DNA TGTGCCAGCAGGCTGACACCCGACTCTGGAAACACCATATATTTT.

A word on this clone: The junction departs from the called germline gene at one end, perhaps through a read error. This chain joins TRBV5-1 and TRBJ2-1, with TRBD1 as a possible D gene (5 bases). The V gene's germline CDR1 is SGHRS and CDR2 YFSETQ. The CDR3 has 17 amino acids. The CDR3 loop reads CASSPGVGRVSSNEQFF. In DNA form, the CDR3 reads TGCGCCAGCAGCCCTGGAGTGGGCAGGGTTTCCTCCAATGAGCAGTTCTTC.

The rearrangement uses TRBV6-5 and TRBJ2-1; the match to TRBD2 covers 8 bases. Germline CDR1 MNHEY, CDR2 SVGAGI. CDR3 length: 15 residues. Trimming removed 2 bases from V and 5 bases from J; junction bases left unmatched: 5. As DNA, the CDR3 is TGTGCCAGCAGTTACACTAGCGGATCCGACAATGAGCAGTTCTTC. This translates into CASSYTSGSDNEQFF.

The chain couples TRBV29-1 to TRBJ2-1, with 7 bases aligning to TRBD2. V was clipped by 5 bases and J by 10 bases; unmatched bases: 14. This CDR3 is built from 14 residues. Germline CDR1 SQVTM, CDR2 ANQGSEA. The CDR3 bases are TGCAGCGTTTCCTCGGGAGGTGGGATGTTGGAGCAGTTCTTC. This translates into CSVSSGGGMLEQFF.

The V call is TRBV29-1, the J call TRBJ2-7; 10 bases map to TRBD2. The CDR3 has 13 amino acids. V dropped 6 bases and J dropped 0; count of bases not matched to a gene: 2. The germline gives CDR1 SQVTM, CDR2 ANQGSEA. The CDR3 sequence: CSVGLAASYEQYF. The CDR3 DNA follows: TGCAGCGTCGGACTAGCGGCCTCCTACGAGCAGTACTTC.

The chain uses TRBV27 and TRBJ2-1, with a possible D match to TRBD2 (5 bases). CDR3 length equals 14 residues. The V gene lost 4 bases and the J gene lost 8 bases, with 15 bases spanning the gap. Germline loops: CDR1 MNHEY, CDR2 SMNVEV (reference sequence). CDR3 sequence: CASSSLLVRHEQFF. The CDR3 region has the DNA TGTGCCAGCAGTTCGCTACTAGTACGCCATGAGCAGTTCTTC.

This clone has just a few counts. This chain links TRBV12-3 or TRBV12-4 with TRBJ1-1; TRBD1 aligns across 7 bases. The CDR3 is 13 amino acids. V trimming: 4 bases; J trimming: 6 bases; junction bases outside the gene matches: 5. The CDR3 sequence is CASSSDRTSEAFF. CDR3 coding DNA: TGTGCCAGCAGTTCGGACAGGACCTCTGAAGCTTTCTTT.

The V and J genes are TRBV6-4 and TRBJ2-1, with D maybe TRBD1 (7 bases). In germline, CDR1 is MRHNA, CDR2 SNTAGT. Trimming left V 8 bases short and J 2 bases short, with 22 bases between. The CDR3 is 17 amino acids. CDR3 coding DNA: TGTGCCAGCCTCCCGTCCCGTCAGGGGGGACCCTACAATGAGCAGTTCTTC. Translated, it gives CASLPSRQGGPYNEQFF.

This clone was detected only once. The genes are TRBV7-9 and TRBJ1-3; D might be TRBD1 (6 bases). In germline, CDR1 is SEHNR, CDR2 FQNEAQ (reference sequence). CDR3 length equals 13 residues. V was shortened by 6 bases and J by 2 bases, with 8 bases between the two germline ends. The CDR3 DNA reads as TGTGCCAGCAGACAGGGAACTGGAAACACCATATATTTT. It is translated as CASRQGTGNTIYF. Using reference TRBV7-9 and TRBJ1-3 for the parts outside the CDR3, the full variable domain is DTGVSQNPRHKITKRGQNVTFRCDPISEHNRLYWYRQTLGQGPEFLTYFQNEAQLEKSRLLSDRFSAERPKGSFSTLEIQRTEQGDSAMYLCASRQGTGNTIYFGEGSWLTVV.

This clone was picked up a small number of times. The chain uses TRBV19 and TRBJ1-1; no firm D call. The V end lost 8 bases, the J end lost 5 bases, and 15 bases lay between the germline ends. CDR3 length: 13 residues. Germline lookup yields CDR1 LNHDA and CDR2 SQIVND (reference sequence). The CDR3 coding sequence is TGTGCCAGTGGGAAAAAGGGAGGGACTGAAGCTTTCTTT. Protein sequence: CASGKKGGTEAFF.

The CDR3 protein is CSAYRGYEQYF. The CDR3 region has the DNA TGCAGTGCTTACAGGGGGTACGAGCAGTACTTC. J is TRBJ2-7 and V is TRBV20-1, with TRBD1 matching over 8 bases. The germline V gene has CDR1 DFQATT and CDR2 SNEGSKA (reference sequence). The CDR3 totals 11 residues. V shed 5 bases, J shed 4 bases, and the junction held 1 base outside the gene matches.

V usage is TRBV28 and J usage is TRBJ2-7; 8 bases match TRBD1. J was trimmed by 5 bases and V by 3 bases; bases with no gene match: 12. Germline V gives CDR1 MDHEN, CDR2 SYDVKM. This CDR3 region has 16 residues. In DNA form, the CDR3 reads TGTGCCAGCAGTTTGGACCTCGGGACAGGTCGTAACGAGCAGTACTTC. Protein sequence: CASSLDLGTGRNEQYF.

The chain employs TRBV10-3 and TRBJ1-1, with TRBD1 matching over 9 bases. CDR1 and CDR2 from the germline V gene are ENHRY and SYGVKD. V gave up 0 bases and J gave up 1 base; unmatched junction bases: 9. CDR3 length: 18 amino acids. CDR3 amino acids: CAISESGTGRVRNTEAFF. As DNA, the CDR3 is TGTGCCATCAGTGAGTCCGGGACAGGGAGGGTTCGGAACACTGAAGCTTTCTTT.

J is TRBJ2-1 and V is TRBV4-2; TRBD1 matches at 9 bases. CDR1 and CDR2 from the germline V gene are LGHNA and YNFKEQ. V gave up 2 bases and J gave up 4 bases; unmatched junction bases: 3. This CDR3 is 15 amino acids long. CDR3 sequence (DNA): TGTGCCAGCAGCCAACCGGGACAGGGATACAATGAGCAGTTCTTC. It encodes CASSQPGQGYNEQFF.

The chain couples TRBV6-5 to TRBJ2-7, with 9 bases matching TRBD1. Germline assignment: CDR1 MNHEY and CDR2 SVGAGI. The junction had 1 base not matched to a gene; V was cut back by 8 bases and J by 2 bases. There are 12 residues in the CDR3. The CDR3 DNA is TGTGCCAGCGGACAGGGGACCTACGAGCAGTACTTC. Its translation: CASGQGTYEQYF.

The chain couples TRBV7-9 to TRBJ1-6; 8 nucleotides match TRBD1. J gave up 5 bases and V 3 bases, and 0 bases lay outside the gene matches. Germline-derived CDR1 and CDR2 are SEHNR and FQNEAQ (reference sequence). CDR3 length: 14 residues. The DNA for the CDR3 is TGTGCCAGCAGCTTGGGACAGGATAATTCACCCCTCCACTTT. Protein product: CASSLGQDNSPLHF.

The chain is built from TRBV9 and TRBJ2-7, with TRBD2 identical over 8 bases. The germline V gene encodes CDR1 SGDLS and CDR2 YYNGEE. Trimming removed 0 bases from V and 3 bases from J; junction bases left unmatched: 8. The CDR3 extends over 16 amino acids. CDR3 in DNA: TGTGCCAGCAGCGTAGAGTCGGGACTAGAGGTCTACGAGCAGTACTTC. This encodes CASSVESGLEVYEQYF.